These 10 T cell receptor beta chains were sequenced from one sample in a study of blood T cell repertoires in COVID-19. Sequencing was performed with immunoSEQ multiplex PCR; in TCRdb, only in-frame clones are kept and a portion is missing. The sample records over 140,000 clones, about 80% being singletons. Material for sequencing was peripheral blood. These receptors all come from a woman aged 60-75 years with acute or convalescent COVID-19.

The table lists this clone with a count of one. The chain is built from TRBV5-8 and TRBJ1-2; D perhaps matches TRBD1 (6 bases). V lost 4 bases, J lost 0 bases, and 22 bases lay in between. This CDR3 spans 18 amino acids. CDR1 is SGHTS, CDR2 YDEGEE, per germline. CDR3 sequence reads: CASSLQDRFQITNYGYTF. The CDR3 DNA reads TGTGCCAGCAGCCTCCAGGACAGATTTCAAATAACTAACTATGGCTACACCTTC.

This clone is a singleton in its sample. The CDR3 DNA follows: TGCAGTGCTAGGGGCGATCGAGAGCAGTTCTTC. It yields the protein CSARGDREQFF. The chain carries TRBV20-1 and TRBJ2-1; D not resolved. V was clipped by 3 bases and J by 10 bases, with 10 bases between them. Germline V gene data show CDR1 as DFQATT and CDR2 as SNEGSKA (reference sequence). CDR3 length: 11 amino acids.

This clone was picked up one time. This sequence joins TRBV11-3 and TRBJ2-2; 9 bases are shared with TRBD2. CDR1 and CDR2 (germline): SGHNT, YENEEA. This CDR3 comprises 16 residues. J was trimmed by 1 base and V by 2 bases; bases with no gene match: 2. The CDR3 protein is CASSLLAGLNTGELFF. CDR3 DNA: TGTGCCAGCAGCTTACTAGCGGGGCTGAACACCGGGGAGCTGTTTTTT.

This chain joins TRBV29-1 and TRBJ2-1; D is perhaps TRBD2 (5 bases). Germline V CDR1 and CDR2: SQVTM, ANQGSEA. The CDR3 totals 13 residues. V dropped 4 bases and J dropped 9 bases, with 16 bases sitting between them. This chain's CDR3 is CSVGQGSGSEQFF. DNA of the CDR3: TGCAGCGTTGGGCAAGGGTCGGGGAGTGAGCAGTTCTTC.

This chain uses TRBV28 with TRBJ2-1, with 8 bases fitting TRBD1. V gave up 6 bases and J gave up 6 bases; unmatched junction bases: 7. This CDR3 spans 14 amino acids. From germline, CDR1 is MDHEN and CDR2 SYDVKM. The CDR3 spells CASSQDRGRNEQFF. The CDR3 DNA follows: TGTGCCAGCAGCCAAGACAGGGGCCGCAATGAGCAGTTCTTC.

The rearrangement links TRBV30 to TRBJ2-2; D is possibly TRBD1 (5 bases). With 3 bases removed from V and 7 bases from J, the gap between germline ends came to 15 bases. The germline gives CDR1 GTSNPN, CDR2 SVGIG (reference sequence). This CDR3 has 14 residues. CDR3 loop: CAWSATRGGGELFF. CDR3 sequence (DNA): TGTGCCTGGAGCGCTACAAGGGGTGGCGGGGAGCTGTTTTTT.

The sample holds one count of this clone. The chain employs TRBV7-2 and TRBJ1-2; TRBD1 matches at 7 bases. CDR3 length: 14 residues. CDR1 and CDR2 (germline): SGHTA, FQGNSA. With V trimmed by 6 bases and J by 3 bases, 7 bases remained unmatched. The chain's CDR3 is CASSRQGIDYGYTF. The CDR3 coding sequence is TGTGCCAGCAGTAGACAGGGAATTGACTATGGCTACACCTTC.

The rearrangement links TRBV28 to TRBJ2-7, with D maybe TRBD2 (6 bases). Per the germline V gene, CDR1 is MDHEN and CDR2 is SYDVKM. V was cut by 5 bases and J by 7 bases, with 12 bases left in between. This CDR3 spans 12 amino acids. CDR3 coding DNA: TGTGCCAGCAGTGGAGGGGCGCGGGAGCAGTACTTC. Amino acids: CASSGGAREQYF.

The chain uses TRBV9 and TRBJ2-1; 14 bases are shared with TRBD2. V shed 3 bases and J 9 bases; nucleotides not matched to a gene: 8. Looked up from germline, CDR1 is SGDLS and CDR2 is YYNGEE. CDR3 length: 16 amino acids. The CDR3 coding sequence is TGTGCCAGCAGCGGGACTAGCGGGAGGTGGGCGGGTGAGCAGTTCTTC. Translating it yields CASSGTSGRWAGEQFF.

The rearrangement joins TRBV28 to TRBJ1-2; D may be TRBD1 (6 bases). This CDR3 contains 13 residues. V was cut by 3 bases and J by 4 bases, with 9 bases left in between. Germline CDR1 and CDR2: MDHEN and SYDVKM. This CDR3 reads CASSFGRGYGYTF. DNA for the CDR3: TGTGCCAGCAGTTTCGGCAGGGGCTATGGCTACACCTTC.